A single sample gave rise to the 10 T cell receptor beta chains below, sequenced in a study of preoperative IRX-2 immunotherapy in early breast cancer. Data came from immunoSEQ multiplex PCR; TCRdb stores just in-frame clones and leaves some out. The sample contains around 95,000 clones, roughly 88% of which appear only once. Indicated treatment: preoperative locoregional IRX-2 cytokine immunotherapy. The sample was tumor tissue, taken after IRX-2 immunotherapy. These receptors were obtained from a human donor with breast cancer.

V gene TRBV11-3 combines with J gene TRBJ2-3, with 7 bases lining up with TRBD2. With V trimmed by 8 bases and J by 2 bases, 7 bases remained unmatched. The CDR3 loop spans 14 amino acids. Per germline, CDR1 SGHNT and CDR2 YENEEA. CDR3 amino acids: CASGAGDPTDTQYF. The CDR3 DNA is TGTGCCAGCGGGGCGGGGGACCCCACAGATACGCAGTATTTT.

This chain links TRBV28 with TRBJ2-1; the D is unclear. The ends were cut back, 5 bases at V and 5 bases at J, with 10 bases in the middle. This CDR3 contains 13 residues. In germline, CDR1 is MDHEN, CDR2 SYDVKM. CDR3 DNA: TGTGCCAGCAGTGGCCCGAGAAACAATGAGCAGTTCTTC. This codes for CASSGPRNNEQFF. The variable domain in full, completed from reference TRBV28 and TRBJ2-1, reads DVKVTQSSRYLVKRTGEKVFLECVQDMDHENMFWYRQDPGLGLRLIYFSYDVKMKEKGDIPEGYSVSREKKERFSLILESASTNQTSMYLCASSGPRNNEQFFGPGTRLTVL.

V gene TRBV6-7 combines with J gene TRBJ1-4, with a possible D match to TRBD1 (6 bases). TRBV6-7 is flagged as an ORF with uncertain function. The CDR3 contains 14 residues. Trimming cost V 2 bases and J 7 bases, with 11 bases left between them. The CDR3 is CASSYGRGSEKLFF. The CDR3 DNA reads TGTGCCAGCAGTTACGGCAGGGGCAGTGAAAAACTGTTTTTT.

This clone showed up just a few times. V gene TRBV29-1 combines with J gene TRBJ2-1; no clear D. CDR1 is SQVTM and CDR2 is ANQGSEA in the germline V gene. The V and J ends lost 3 bases and 4 bases respectively, with 7 bases between them. CDR3 size: 12 residues. For the CDR3, the DNA is TGCAGCGTTGATCCCGGATACAATGAGCAGTTCTTC. It translates to CSVDPGYNEQFF.

CDR3 bases: TGTGCCAGCAGTTGGACAGGTCATAACACTGAAGCTTTCTTT. It translates to CASSWTGHNTEAFF. The rearrangement links TRBV6-8 to TRBJ1-1, with TRBD1 identical over 7 bases. The V and J ends lost 4 bases and 2 bases, in that order; junction bases with no gene match: 4. Germline CDR1 reads MNHGY; CDR2 reads SAAAGT. The CDR3 loop spans 14 amino acids.

The rearrangement joins TRBV14 to TRBJ1-1, with a possible D match to TRBD1 (5 bases). The CDR3 contains 15 residues. The V gene lost 0 bases and the J gene lost 3 bases, with 11 bases spanning the gap. CDR1 and CDR2 (germline): SGHDN, FVKESK. The CDR3 loop reads CASSQEAGADTEAFF. CDR3 nucleotides: TGTGCCAGCAGCCAAGAAGCCGGGGCGGACACTGAAGCTTTCTTT. The complete variable domain, with remaining parts taken from reference TRBV14 and TRBJ1-1, reads EAGVTQFPSHSVIEKGQTVTLRCDPISGHDNLYWYRRVMGKEIKFLLHFVKESKQDESGMPNNRFLAERTGGTYSTLKVQPAELEDSGVYFCASSQEAGADTEAFFGQGTRLTVV.

This chain joins TRBV23-1 and TRBJ2-1; 7 nucleotides match TRBD2. TRBV23-1 is recorded as an ORF, its role being uncertain. CDR3 length equals 18 residues. With V trimmed by 6 bases and J by 3 bases, 17 bases remained unmatched. For the CDR3, the DNA is TGCGCCAGCAGCCCTACTAGTTTGCAGGGACTACGCTACAATGAGCAGTTCTTC. Translation: CASSPTSLQGLRYNEQFF.

V gene TRBV29-1 combines with J gene TRBJ2-1; TRBD2 aligns across 14 bases. Germline CDR1 reads SQVTM; CDR2 reads ANQGSEA. This CDR3 comprises 14 residues. The junction had 8 bases not matched to a gene; V was cut back by 7 bases and J by 9 bases. CDR3 DNA: TGCAGCGGCCGACTAGCGGGAGGGCCAGGTGAGCAGTTCTTC. It encodes CSGRLAGGPGEQFF.

The V and J genes are TRBV7-7 and TRBJ1-3, with no clear D. This CDR3 is built from 15 residues. The V and J ends lost 5 bases and 0 bases respectively, with 11 bases between them. CDR1 is SSHAT and CDR2 is FNYEAQ in the germline V gene (reference sequence). The CDR3 DNA is TGTGCCAGCAGCCCCCGGGAGATCTCTGGAAACACCATATATTTT. Residues: CASSPREISGNTIYF.

V gene TRBV18 combines with J gene TRBJ1-2; possibly TRBD1 for D (6 bases). The ends were cut back, 4 bases at V and 8 bases at J, with 17 bases in the middle. The CDR3 is 14 amino acids. CDR1 is KGHSH, CDR2 LQKENI, per germline. This CDR3 reads CASSRTRDTEGYTF. DNA for the CDR3: TGTGCCAGCTCACGAACCCGGGACACTGAAGGCTACACCTTC.